This TCR beta chain was identified in a study of T cell clonality in common variable immunodeficiency. Findings and caveats of the study: Fewer deletions and N-nucleotide insertions were reportedly seen in common variable immunodeficiency TCR beta sequences. CVID subjects shared fewer TCRbeta clones than healthy controls did. CVID patient heterogeneity limited repertoire-clinical complication correlations.

This clone has at least ten counts. Its antigen is unknown. The read finishes 3 residues shy of the CDR3 end, and the germline J gene is used to complete it. The CDR3 sequence is 14 residues long. CDR1 is SGHDT, CDR2 YYEEEE, per germline. V was pared by 2 bases and J by 3 bases, with 1 base of the junction left unmatched. Profiled with immunoSEQ multiplex PCR; TCRdb holds only in-frame clones, not every one. Singletons are absent from the sample, which has some 32,000 clones. The clonotype originates from a person aged 18 to 70 in good health. The rearrangement uses TRBV5-6 and TRBJ2-7; 11 positions match TRBD1. The sample was peripheral blood mononuclear cells. The part of the CDR3 DNA that was read is TGTGCCAGCAGCTTAGGGACAGGGGGCTACGAG. The encoded protein is CASSLGTGGYE. The CDR3 as a whole reads CASSLGTGGYEQYF.